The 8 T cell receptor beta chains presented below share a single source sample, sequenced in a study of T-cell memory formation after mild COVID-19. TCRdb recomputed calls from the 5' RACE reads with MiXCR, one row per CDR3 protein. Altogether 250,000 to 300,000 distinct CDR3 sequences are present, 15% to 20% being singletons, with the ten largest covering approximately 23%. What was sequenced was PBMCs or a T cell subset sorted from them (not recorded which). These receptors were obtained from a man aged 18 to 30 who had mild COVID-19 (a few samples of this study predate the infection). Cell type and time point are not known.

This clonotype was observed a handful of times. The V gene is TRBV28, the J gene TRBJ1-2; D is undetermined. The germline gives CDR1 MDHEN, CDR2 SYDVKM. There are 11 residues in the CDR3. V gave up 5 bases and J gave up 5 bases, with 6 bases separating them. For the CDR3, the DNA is TGTGCCAGCAGTACCGGGTATGGCTACACCTTC. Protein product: CASSTGYGYTF.

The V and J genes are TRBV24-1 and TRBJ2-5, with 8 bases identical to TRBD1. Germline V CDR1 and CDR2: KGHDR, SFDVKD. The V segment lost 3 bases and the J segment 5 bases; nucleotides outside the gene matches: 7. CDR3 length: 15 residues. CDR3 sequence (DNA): TGTGCCACCAGTGATCCAGGGGGCGGAGAGGAGACCCAGTACTTC. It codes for CATSDPGGGEETQYF.

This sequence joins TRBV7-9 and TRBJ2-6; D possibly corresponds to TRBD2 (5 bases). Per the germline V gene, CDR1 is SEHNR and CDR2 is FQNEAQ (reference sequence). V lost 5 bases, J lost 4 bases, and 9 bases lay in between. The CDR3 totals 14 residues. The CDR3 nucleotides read TGTGCCAGCAGCCGCGGCGGGGGGGCCAACGTCCTGACTTTC. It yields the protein CASSRGGGANVLTF.

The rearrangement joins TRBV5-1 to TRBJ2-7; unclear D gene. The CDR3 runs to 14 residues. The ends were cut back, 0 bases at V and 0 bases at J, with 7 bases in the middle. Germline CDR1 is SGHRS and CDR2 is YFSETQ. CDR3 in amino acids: CASSLAWNSYEQYF. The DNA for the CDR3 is TGCGCCAGCAGCTTGGCCTGGAACTCCTACGAGCAGTACTTC.

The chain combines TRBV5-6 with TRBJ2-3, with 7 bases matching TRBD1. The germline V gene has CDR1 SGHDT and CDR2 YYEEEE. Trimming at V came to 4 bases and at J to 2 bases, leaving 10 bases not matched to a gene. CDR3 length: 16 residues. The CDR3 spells CASSPQGQVYTDTQYF. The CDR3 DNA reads TGTGCCAGCAGCCCACAAGGACAGGTGTACACAGATACGCAGTATTTT.

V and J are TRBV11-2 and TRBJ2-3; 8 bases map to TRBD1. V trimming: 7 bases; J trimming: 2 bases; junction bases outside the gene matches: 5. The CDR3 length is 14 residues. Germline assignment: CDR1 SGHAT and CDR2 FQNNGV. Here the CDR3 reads CASNRGDFTDTQYF. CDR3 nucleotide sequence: TGTGCCAGCAACAGGGGGGACTTCACAGATACGCAGTATTTT.

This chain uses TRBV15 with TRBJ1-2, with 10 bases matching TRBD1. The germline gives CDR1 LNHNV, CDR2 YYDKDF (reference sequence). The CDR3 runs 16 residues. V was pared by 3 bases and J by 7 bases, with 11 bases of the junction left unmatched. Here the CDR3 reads CATSRPESGTGVGYTF. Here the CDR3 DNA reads TGTGCCACCAGCAGGCCGGAATCCGGGACAGGGGTTGGCTACACCTTC.

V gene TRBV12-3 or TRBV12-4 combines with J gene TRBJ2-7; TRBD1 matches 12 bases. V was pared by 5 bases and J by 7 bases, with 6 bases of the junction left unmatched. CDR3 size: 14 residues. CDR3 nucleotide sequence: TGTGCCAGCAGTCTCCGGGACAGGGGGCGTGAGCAGTACTTC. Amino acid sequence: CASSLRDRGREQYF.